The 28 T cell receptor beta chains below come from one sample, sequenced in a study of identical twins. One entry per CDR3 protein results from TCRdb running MiXCR on the 5' RACE reads. The profile covers some 330,000 distinct CDR3 sequences, with 8.5% to 10% appearing a single time and roughly 8.7% taken by the ten largest. The sequencing sample was made of naive T cells sorted from blood. Receptor source: a woman between 50 and 59 years old in good health.

This clonotype was seen at least ten times. The rearrangement joins TRBV9 to TRBJ2-5; TRBD1 matches at 7 bases. The CDR3 sequence is 14 residues long. V gave up 5 bases and J gave up 4 bases; unmatched junction bases: 8. CDR1 is SGDLS and CDR2 is YYNGEE in the germline V gene. This CDR3 reads CASSGDSHSETQYF. CDR3 bases: TGTGCCAGCAGTGGGGACAGCCACTCAGAGACCCAGTACTTC.

This clonotype was seen more than once but under ten times. The chain carries TRBV20-1 and TRBJ2-5, with 11 bases lining up with TRBD2. CDR1 and CDR2 (germline): DFQATT, SNEGSKA (reference sequence). CDR3 length equals 17 residues. V shed 6 bases, J shed 5 bases, and the junction held 17 bases outside the gene matches. The CDR3 nucleotides are TGCAGTGCCTCTGCCATTAGCGGGAGGGTCCATGATGAGACCCAGTACTTC. Encoded protein: CSASAISGRVHDETQYF.

The chain joins TRBV25-1 to TRBJ2-7, with D perhaps given as TRBD1 or TRBD2 (5 bases each). Germline CDR1 is MGHDK and CDR2 is SYGVNS. V was trimmed by 3 bases and J by 3 bases, leaving 12 bases between them. This CDR3 has 14 amino acids. CDR3 coding DNA: TGTGCCAGCAGTGACGAGGGGTGGGACTACGAGCAGTACTTC. The encoded protein is CASSDEGWDYEQYF.

The chain is built from TRBV25-1 and TRBJ1-1; D gene ambiguous. V was shortened by 4 bases and J by 3 bases, with 9 bases between the two germline ends. CDR3 length: 13 amino acids. Germline V lookup: CDR1 MGHDK, CDR2 SYGVNS. The CDR3 is CASSVRVDTEAFF. The CDR3 DNA reads TGTGCCAGCAGTGTCCGGGTAGACACTGAAGCTTTCTTT.

This chain connects TRBV24-1 to TRBJ1-4; D remains ambiguous. Trimming removed 8 bases from V and 3 bases from J, with 9 bases in between. This CDR3 comprises 13 residues. CDR1 is KGHDR and CDR2 is SFDVKD in the germline V gene. The CDR3 DNA follows: TGTGCCACCACACGGGGTCCTAATGAAAAACTGTTTTTT. This gives the protein CATTRGPNEKLFF.

The V and J genes are TRBV6-5 and TRBJ2-7; D uncertain. Looked up from germline, CDR1 is MNHEY and CDR2 is SVGAGI. CDR3 length: 13 residues. Deletions cut 7 bases from V and 5 bases from J, with 15 bases between. The CDR3, as DNA: TGTGCCAGCAATTTGCGGAACCCTCACGAGCAGTACGTC. Its protein is CASNLRNPHEQYV.

The sample holds a few counts of this clonotype. The gene calls are TRBV5-1 and TRBJ2-7; 11 bases map to TRBD2. The CDR3 is made up of 15 amino acids. V gave up 5 bases and J gave up 6 bases; unmatched junction bases: 10. Germline V gene data show CDR1 as SGHRS and CDR2 as YFSETQ. The CDR3 is CASRGLAGGPIEQYV. The CDR3 coding sequence is TGCGCCAGCAGGGGCTTAGCGGGAGGGCCTATCGAGCAGTACGTC.

There are many counts of this clonotype. V gene TRBV5-1 combines with J gene TRBJ2-5, with D unresolved. V lost 7 bases, J lost 1 base, and 2 bases lay in between. Germline assignment: CDR1 SGHRS and CDR2 YFSETQ. The CDR3 runs to 10 residues. CDR3 residues: CASRQETQYF. The CDR3 region has the DNA TGCGCCAGCCGCCAAGAGACCCAGTACTTC.

This clonotype was seen a few times. Written as DNA, the CDR3 is TGTGCCAGCAGCTTGGGACTAGCCCATGAGCAGTTCTTC. Protein product: CASSLGLAHEQFF. The rearrangement links TRBV3-1 to TRBJ2-1; 9 nucleotides match TRBD2. The CDR3 is 13 residues long. The V segment lost 5 bases and the J segment 8 bases; nucleotides outside the gene matches: 4. Per germline, CDR1 LGHDT and CDR2 YNNKEL (reference sequence).

This clonotype appeared a few times. V and J are TRBV21-1 and TRBJ2-7; the table names TRBD2, a call not compared with the DNA. TRBV21-1 is an annotated pseudogene. CDR3 length: 18 amino acids. As DNA, the CDR3 is TGTGCCAGCAGCAAAGAAAGGCTAGCCATTATTGGTATCTACGAGCAGTACGTC. Amino acids: CASSKERLAIIGIYEQYV.

In regard to this clonotype: Relative to the germline gene, one junction end is altered; a read error may explain this. In DNA form, the CDR3 reads TGCGCCAGTAGCGGGACTTGGGGAGAGACCCAGTACTTC. Its protein is CASSGTWGETQYF. The chain couples TRBV27 to TRBJ2-5; 8 bases match TRBD2. Germline CDR1 MNHEY, CDR2 SMNVEV (reference sequence). This CDR3 region has 13 residues.

This clonotype was seen a few times. J is TRBJ2-7 and V is TRBV10-3; D is possibly TRBD1 (6 bases). The length of the CDR3 is 16 residues. The V end lost 9 bases, the J end lost 9 bases, and 30 bases lay between the germline ends. Germline V gene sequence: CDR1 ENHRY, CDR2 SYGVKD. The CDR3 DNA reads as TGTGCCATAGGCGGTCCCCTAACGGACAGAACGGGGCGGCAGTACTTC. As protein: CAIGGPLTDRTGRQYF.

This clonotype was found many times. The V and J genes are TRBV12-3 or TRBV12-4 and TRBJ1-6; D might be TRBD1 (5 bases). This CDR3 contains 13 residues. Trimming left V 7 bases short and J 5 bases short, with 9 bases between. The CDR3 sequence is CASTVTDNSPLHF. The CDR3 region has the DNA TGTGCCAGCACCGTGACAGATAATTCACCCCTCCACTTT.

The chain's CDR3 is CASSPTEIHTEAFF. Here the CDR3 DNA reads TGTGCCAGCAGCCCGACAGAGATTCACACTGAAGCTTTCTTT. The chain couples TRBV7-9 to TRBJ1-1; D possibly corresponds to TRBD1 (5 bases). This CDR3 comprises 14 residues. V was trimmed by 5 bases and J by 3 bases, leaving 13 bases between them. Germline V gives CDR1 SEHNR, CDR2 FQNEAQ (reference sequence).

This clonotype was detected a few times. V usage is TRBV7-2 and J usage is TRBJ2-5, with D possibly matching TRBD2 (5 bases). Between the trimmed V and J ends, which lost 3 bases and 5 bases, there was a span of 16 bases. This CDR3 has 15 residues. Germline V gives CDR1 SGHTA, CDR2 FQGNSA. The CDR3 protein is CASSFRGSGLETQYF. The CDR3 DNA sequence: TGTGCCAGCAGCTTTCGAGGGAGTGGGCTCGAGACCCAGTACTTC.

This clonotype has a count of ten or more. The rearrangement links TRBV14 to TRBJ2-1; D remains unclear. V was cut by 4 bases and J by 4 bases, with 5 bases left in between. This CDR3 is built from 12 residues. Germline V lookup: CDR1 SGHDN, CDR2 FVKESK. CDR3 DNA sequence: TGTGCCAGCAGCCGGAAGTACAATGAGCAGTTCTTC. This sequence encodes CASSRKYNEQFF.

There are many counts of this clonotype. The CDR3 sequence: CSVGGAGEFKETQYF. CDR3 in DNA: TGCAGCGTTGGAGGAGCGGGGGAATTTAAAGAGACCCAGTACTTC. The V gene is TRBV29-1, the J gene TRBJ2-5; TRBD2 aligns across 8 bases. V dropped 4 bases and J dropped 3; count of bases not matched to a gene: 10. The CDR3 runs to 15 residues. CDR1 SQVTM and CDR2 ANQGSEA come from the germline V gene. The entire variable domain, with the rest obtained from reference TRBV29-1 and TRBJ2-5, is as follows: SAVISQKPSRDICQRGTSLTIQCQVDSQVTMMFWYRQQPGQSLTLIATANQGSEATYESGFVIDKFPISRPNLTFSTLTVSNMSPEDSSIYLCSVGGAGEFKETQYFGPGTRLLVL.

This clonotype was detected only a few times. The V call is TRBV2, the J call TRBJ2-1; D gene unclear. The CDR3 contains 11 residues. Germline V lookup: CDR1 SNHLY, CDR2 FYNNEI. Trimming removed 3 bases from V and 10 bases from J, with 7 bases in between. The DNA of the CDR3 is TGTGCCAGCAGTGATATAGGGGAGCAGTTCTTC. Its translation is CASSDIGEQFF.

This clonotype showed up just a few times. The chain uses TRBV5-5 and TRBJ2-1; 9 bases match TRBD2. V shed 4 bases, J shed 6 bases, and the junction held 17 bases outside the gene matches. The CDR3 sequence is 18 residues long. Germline V gene lookup returns CDR1 SGHKS and CDR2 YYEKEE (reference sequence). CDR3 DNA sequence: TGTGCCAGCAGCGTCATCCCTCCGGGACTAGCTGTGATCAATGAGCAGTTCTTC. Its translation: CASSVIPPGLAVINEQFF.

The rearrangement uses TRBV4-1 and TRBJ1-4, with a weak D call TRBD1 (6 bases). Germline-derived CDR1 and CDR2 are MGHRA and YSYEKL. The CDR3 contains 13 residues. V was shortened by 2 bases and J by 8 bases, with 9 bases between the two germline ends. The CDR3 spells CASSQFRGEKLFF. The CDR3 nucleotides are TGCGCCAGCAGCCAATTTAGGGGGGAAAAACTGTTTTTT.

The genes are TRBV4-1 and TRBJ2-3, with 11 bases matching TRBD2. V gave up 0 bases and J gave up 2 bases; unmatched junction bases: 4. This CDR3 region has 17 residues. CDR1 MGHRA and CDR2 YSYEKL come from the germline V gene. CDR3 sequence reads: CASSQEVAGGFTDTQYF. The CDR3 DNA is TGCGCCAGCAGCCAAGAGGTAGCGGGAGGGTTCACAGATACGCAGTATTTT.

The gene calls are TRBV11-1 and TRBJ1-1; 8 bases fit TRBD1. Per the germline V gene, CDR1 is SGHAT and CDR2 is FQDESV (reference sequence). Unmatched junction bases numbered 7, after V lost 5 bases and J lost 5 bases. The CDR3 runs to 14 residues. The CDR3 region has the DNA TGTGCCAGCAGCAACTACAGGGGGGGAACTGAAGCTTTCTTT. Translating gives CASSNYRGGTEAFF. The full variable domain, rest sourced from reference TRBV11-1 and TRBJ1-1, is EAEVAQSPRYKITEKSQAVAFWCDPISGHATLYWYRQILGQGPELLVQFQDESVVDDSQLPKDRFSAERLKGVDSTLKIQPAELGDSAMYLCASSNYRGGTEAFFGQGTRLTVV.

This chain connects TRBV3-1 to TRBJ2-1; D remains ambiguous. The CDR3 is 15 residues long. The V and J ends lost 1 base and 2 bases respectively, with 9 bases between them. The germline CDR1 and CDR2 sequences are LGHDT and YNNKEL (reference sequence). In nucleotides, the CDR3 is TGTGCCAGCAGCCAAGGAGGTGATGCCTACAATGAGCAGTTCTTC. Its translation is CASSQGGDAYNEQFF.

This clonotype was detected many times. The chain joins TRBV27 to TRBJ1-1; 7 nucleotides line up with TRBD1. The CDR3 spans 13 residues. V was pared by 8 bases and J by 4 bases, with 7 bases of the junction left unmatched. Germline CDR1 and CDR2: MNHEY and SMNVEV (reference sequence). The CDR3 protein is CASRGGQITEAFF. As DNA, the CDR3 is TGTGCCAGCCGAGGGGGACAGATCACTGAAGCTTTCTTT.

This clonotype was picked up many times. The chain combines TRBV12-3 or TRBV12-4 with TRBJ1-6; D ambiguous. The CDR3 is 13 residues long. V lost 6 bases and J 2 bases, leaving 5 bases between the germline ends. CDR3 sequence (DNA): TGTGCCAGCAGACCAGCCTATAATTCACCCCTCCACTTT. Amino acids: CASRPAYNSPLHF.

The sample holds many counts of this clonotype. This chain joins TRBV10-3 and TRBJ2-1, with 10 nucleotides matching TRBD2. There are 14 residues in the CDR3. Looked up from germline, CDR1 is ENHRY and CDR2 is SYGVKD. The CDR3 coding sequence is TGTGCTATGAATAACCTAGCGGGAGTACGTGAGCAGTTCTTC. Protein sequence: CAMNNLAGVREQFF.

This clonotype showed up just a few times. The V call is TRBV6-1, the J call TRBJ1-2, with D possibly TRBD1 on 5 matching bases. Germline CDR1 is MNHNS and CDR2 is SASEGT. The CDR3 covers 11 residues. The V end was cut by 8 bases, the J end by 8 bases, with 12 bases between. The CDR3 nucleotides are TGTGCCAGCGGGAGGGACGAAGGCTACACCTTC. This encodes CASGRDEGYTF.

Many counts were recorded for this clonotype. This sequence joins TRBV27 and TRBJ2-2; D might be TRBD2 (5 bases). V was clipped by 0 bases and J by 5 bases, with 16 bases between them. The germline V gene has CDR1 MNHEY and CDR2 SMNVEV (reference sequence). The CDR3 runs to 17 residues. The CDR3 DNA reads as TGTGCCAGCAGTTTATCGTTGCCGGGATTCCGAACCGGGGAGCTGTTTTTT. It is translated as CASSLSLPGFRTGELFF.